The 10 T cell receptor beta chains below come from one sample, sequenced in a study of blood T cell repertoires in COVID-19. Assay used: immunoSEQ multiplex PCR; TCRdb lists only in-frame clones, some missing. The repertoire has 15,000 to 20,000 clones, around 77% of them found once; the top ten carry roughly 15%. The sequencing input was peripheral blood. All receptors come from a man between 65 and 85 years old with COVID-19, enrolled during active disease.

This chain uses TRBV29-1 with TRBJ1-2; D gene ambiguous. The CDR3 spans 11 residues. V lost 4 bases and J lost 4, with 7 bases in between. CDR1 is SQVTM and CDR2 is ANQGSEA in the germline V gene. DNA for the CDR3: TGCAGCGTTGTTTCCCTCTATGGCTACACCTTC. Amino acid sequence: CSVVSLYGYTF. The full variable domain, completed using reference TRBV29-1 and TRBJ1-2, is SAVISQKPSRDICQRGTSLTIQCQVDSQVTMMFWYRQQPGQSLTLIATANQGSEATYESGFVIDKFPISRPNLTFSTLTVSNMSPEDSSIYLCSVVSLYGYTFGSGTRLTVV.

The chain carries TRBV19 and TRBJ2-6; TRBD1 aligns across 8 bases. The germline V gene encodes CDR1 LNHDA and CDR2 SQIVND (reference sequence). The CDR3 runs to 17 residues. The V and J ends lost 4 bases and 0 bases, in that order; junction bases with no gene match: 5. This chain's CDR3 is CASSTGTGSSGANVLTF. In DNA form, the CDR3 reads TGTGCCAGTAGTACCGGGACAGGATCCTCTGGGGCCAACGTCCTGACTTTC.

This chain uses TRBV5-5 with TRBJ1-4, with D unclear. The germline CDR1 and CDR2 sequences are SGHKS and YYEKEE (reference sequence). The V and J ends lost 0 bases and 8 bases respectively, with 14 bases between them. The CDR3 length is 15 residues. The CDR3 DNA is TGTGCCAGCAGCTTGGGTTCTCCCGGAGGCGAAAAACTGTTTTTT. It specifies CASSLGSPGGEKLFF. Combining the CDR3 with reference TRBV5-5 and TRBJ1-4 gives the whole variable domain DAGVTQSPTHLIKTRGQQVTLRCSPISGHKSVSWYQQVLGQGPQFIFQYYEKEERGRGNFPDRFSARQFPNYSSELNVNALLLGDSALYLCASSLGSPGGEKLFFGSGTQLSVL.

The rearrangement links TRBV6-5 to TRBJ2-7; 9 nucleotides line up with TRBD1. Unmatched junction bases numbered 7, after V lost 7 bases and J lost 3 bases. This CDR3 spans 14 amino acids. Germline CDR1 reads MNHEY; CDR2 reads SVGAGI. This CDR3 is CASNPDRGGYEQYF. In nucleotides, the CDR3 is TGTGCCAGCAATCCGGACAGGGGCGGCTACGAGCAGTACTTC.

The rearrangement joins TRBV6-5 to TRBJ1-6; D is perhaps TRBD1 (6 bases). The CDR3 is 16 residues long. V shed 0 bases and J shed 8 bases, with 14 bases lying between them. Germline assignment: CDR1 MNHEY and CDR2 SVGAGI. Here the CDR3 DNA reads TGTGCCAGCAGTTACTCGACAGGCAGGGGTGATTCACCCCTCCACTTT. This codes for CASSYSTGRGDSPLHF.

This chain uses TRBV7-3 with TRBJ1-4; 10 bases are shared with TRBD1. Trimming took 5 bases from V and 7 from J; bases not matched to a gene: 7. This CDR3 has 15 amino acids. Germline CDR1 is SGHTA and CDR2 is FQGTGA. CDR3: CASSPGTGVGEKLFF. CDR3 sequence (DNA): TGTGCCAGCAGCCCTGGGACAGGGGTGGGTGAAAAACTGTTTTTT.

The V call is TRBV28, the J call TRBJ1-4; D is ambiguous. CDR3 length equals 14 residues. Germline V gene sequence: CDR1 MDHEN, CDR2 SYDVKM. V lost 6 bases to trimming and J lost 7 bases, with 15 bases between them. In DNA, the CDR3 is TGTGCCAGCAGGCGGGTTAGACAAGCTGAAAAACTGTTTTTT. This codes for CASRRVRQAEKLFF.

CDR3 nucleotides: TGTGCCAGCAGCCGCACCGGGACAGGGGCTCACGAGCAGTACTTC. Residues: CASSRTGTGAHEQYF. The chain employs TRBV5-4 and TRBJ2-7; TRBD1 matches 10 bases. CDR3 length: 15 amino acids. With V trimmed by 4 bases and J by 5 bases, 9 bases remained unmatched. The germline V gene has CDR1 SGHNT and CDR2 YYREEE (reference sequence). Variable domain in full (rest from reference TRBV5-4 and TRBJ2-7): ETGVTQSPTHLIKTRGQQVTLRCSSQSGHNTVSWYQQALGQGPQFIFQYYREEENGRGNFPPRFSGLQFPNYSSELNVNALELDDSALYLCASSRTGTGAHEQYFGPGTRLTVT.

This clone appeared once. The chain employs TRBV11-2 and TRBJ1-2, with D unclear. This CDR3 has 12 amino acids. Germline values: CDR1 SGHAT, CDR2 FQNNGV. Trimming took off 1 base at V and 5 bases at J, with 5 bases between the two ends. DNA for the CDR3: TGTGCCAGCAGCTTAGTGTCGTATGGCTACACCTTC. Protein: CASSLVSYGYTF.

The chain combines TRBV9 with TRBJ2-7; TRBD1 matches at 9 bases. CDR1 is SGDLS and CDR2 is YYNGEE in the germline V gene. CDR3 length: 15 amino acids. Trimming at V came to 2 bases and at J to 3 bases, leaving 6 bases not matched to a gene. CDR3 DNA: TGTGCCAGCAGCGTGGGGGGACAGGGCAACTACGAGCAGTACTTC. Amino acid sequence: CASSVGGQGNYEQYF.